Below, 15 T cell receptor beta chains from the same sample are listed, as sequenced in a study of T cell changes during pregnancy in multiple sclerosis. The protocol was immunoSEQ multiplex PCR, while the TCRdb copy is restricted to in-frame clones and leaves out a portion. This sample has 85,000 to 110,000 clones, with around 94% found just once. Sequenced here: peripheral blood, sampled after pregnancy. These receptors came from a female donor with multiple sclerosis, enrolled in a pregnancy study.

V and J are TRBV2 and TRBJ1-1; no definite D call. This CDR3 has 15 residues. The V gene's germline CDR1 is SNHLY and CDR2 FYNNEI. The V end was cut by 7 bases, the J end by 0 bases, with 15 bases between. The CDR3 here is CASKKALRVNTEAFF. CDR3 nucleotide sequence: TGTGCCAGCAAGAAAGCACTGAGGGTGAACACTGAAGCTTTCTTT.

The genes are TRBV4-2 and TRBJ2-1, with 8 bases aligning to TRBD2. Germline V gene data show CDR1 as LGHNA and CDR2 as YNFKEQ. J lost 4 bases, V lost 1 base, and 12 bases had no gene match. The CDR3 loop spans 18 amino acids. The CDR3 region is CASSQGSGGGGLYNEQFF. As DNA, the CDR3 is TGTGCCAGCAGCCAAGGATCGGGGGGGGGAGGGCTATACAATGAGCAGTTCTTC.

Here the CDR3 reads CASSELWGGEGEQYF. DNA for the CDR3: TGTGCCAGCAGTGAACTCTGGGGGGGGGAAGGCGAGCAGTACTTC. This chain joins TRBV6-1 and TRBJ2-7, with TRBD2 matching 7 bases. In germline, CDR1 is MNHNS, CDR2 SASEGT. Trimming removed 2 bases from V and 6 bases from J; junction bases left unmatched: 10. CDR3 size: 15 residues.

The chain couples TRBV4-3 to TRBJ2-1; D call uncertain. CDR1 is LGHNA, CDR2 YSLEER, per germline. This CDR3 comprises 13 residues. Trimming took 1 base from V and 6 from J, leaving 7 bases between them. CDR3 DNA sequence: TGCGCCAGCAGCCAAGGGCCGGGCAATGAGCAGTTCTTC. It encodes CASSQGPGNEQFF.

This chain connects TRBV5-1 to TRBJ2-7, with 8 bases matching TRBD1. Germline CDR1 reads SGHRS; CDR2 reads YFSETQ. This CDR3 spans 15 amino acids. After removal of 1 base from V and 6 bases from J, the junction contained 9 bases not matched to a gene. This CDR3 reads CASSLQGAGKGEQYF. The CDR3 nucleotides read TGCGCCAGCAGCTTGCAGGGGGCTGGGAAGGGCGAGCAGTACTTC.

This chain connects TRBV6-1 to TRBJ2-2, with 12 nucleotides matching TRBD2. This CDR3 contains 15 residues. The germline gives CDR1 MNHNS, CDR2 SASEGT. V trimming: 6 bases; J trimming: 3 bases; junction bases outside the gene matches: 2. CDR3: CASRWTSGDTGELFF. CDR3 nucleotide sequence: TGTGCCAGCAGGTGGACTAGCGGGGACACCGGGGAGCTGTTTTTT.

The CDR3 here is CAWSVLPSDEKLFF. The CDR3 bases are TGTGCCTGGAGTGTACTACCCTCGGATGAAAAACTGTTTTTT. The chain is built from TRBV30 and TRBJ1-4; no reliable D call. CDR1 is GTSNPN and CDR2 is SVGIG in the germline V gene (reference sequence). V was pared by 0 bases and J by 6 bases, with 11 bases between. The CDR3 is made up of 14 amino acids.

The chain uses TRBV28 and TRBJ2-5, with 8 bases aligning to TRBD1. The CDR3 consists of 13 residues. With V trimmed by 6 bases and J by 5 bases, 5 bases remained unmatched. Germline loops: CDR1 MDHEN, CDR2 SYDVKM. The CDR3 DNA reads as TGTGCCAGCAGCCAGGGGGCGGAGGAGACCCAGTACTTC. This encodes CASSQGAEETQYF.

The chain recombines TRBV5-1 with TRBJ2-7, with D possibly matching TRBD1 (6 bases). V lost 0 bases and J lost 3, with 10 bases in between. CDR1 and CDR2 from the germline V gene are SGHRS and YFSETQ. The CDR3 is made up of 14 amino acids. This chain's CDR3 is CASSLEGHSYEQYF. The CDR3 DNA follows: TGCGCCAGCAGCTTGGAGGGACACAGCTACGAGCAGTACTTC.

This chain uses TRBV9 with TRBJ2-7; 7 nucleotides match TRBD1. From germline, CDR1 is SGDLS and CDR2 YYNGEE. J was trimmed by 5 bases and V by 4 bases; bases with no gene match: 9. This CDR3 has 14 amino acids. The CDR3 bases are TGTGCCAGCAGCCCATCCGGGACAGTAAACGAGCAGTACTTC. Translation: CASSPSGTVNEQYF.

The chain combines TRBV30 with TRBJ1-1; TRBD1 is a possible D gene (5 bases). V was cut by 3 bases and J by 4 bases, with 18 bases left in between. Germline assignment: CDR1 GTSNPN and CDR2 SVGIG (reference sequence). The CDR3 runs to 15 residues. Here the CDR3 reads CAWRLRRGWGTEAFF. CDR3 DNA sequence: TGTGCCTGGAGGCTCCGGAGGGGCTGGGGCACTGAAGCTTTCTTT.

V and J are TRBV4-3 and TRBJ2-4, with 11 bases lining up with TRBD2. The CDR3 consists of 17 residues. Trimming cost V 0 bases and J 3 bases; bases outside gene matches: 4. Germline V gene lookup returns CDR1 LGHNA and CDR2 YSLEER. The CDR3 nucleotides are TGCGCCAGCAGCCAAGATACTAGCGGGGGCCACAAAAACATTCAGTACTTC. This gives the protein CASSQDTSGGHKNIQYF.

The chain carries TRBV7-8 and TRBJ1-1; possible D gene TRBD1, 6 bases. V was shortened by 1 base and J by 1 base, with 7 bases between the two germline ends. The CDR3 consists of 14 residues. CDR1 and CDR2 (germline): SGHVS, FQNEAQ. The DNA of the CDR3 is TGTGCCAGCAGCTTAGGCAGGGGGAACACTGAAGCTTTCTTT. This translates into CASSLGRGNTEAFF. Complete variable domain (other parts from reference TRBV7-8 and TRBJ1-1): GAGVSQSPRYKVAKRGQDVALRCDPISGHVSLFWYQQALGQGPEFLTYFQNEAQLDKSGLPSDRFFAERPEGSVSTLKIQRTQQEDSAVYLCASSLGRGNTEAFFGQGTRLTVV.

In this sample, this clone turned up once. This rearrangement joins TRBV18 to TRBJ1-6; the D gene is possibly TRBD1 (5 bases). CDR3 length: 14 residues. Per the germline V gene, CDR1 is KGHSH and CDR2 is LQKENI. Trimming took off 2 bases at V and 6 bases at J, with 8 bases between the two ends. CDR3 nucleotides: TGTGCCAGCTCACCATCGGACACTAATTCACCCCTCCACTTT. Residues: CASSPSDTNSPLHF.

In this sample, this clone turned up once. V gene TRBV28 combines with J gene TRBJ2-1; 10 bases fit TRBD1. V lost 4 bases to trimming and J lost 6 bases; unmatched junction nucleotides: 6. Germline CDR1 is MDHEN and CDR2 is SYDVKM. The CDR3 spans 15 residues. CDR3 region: CASSYGTGVGNEQFF. DNA for the CDR3: TGTGCCAGCAGTTACGGGACAGGGGTGGGCAATGAGCAGTTCTTC.